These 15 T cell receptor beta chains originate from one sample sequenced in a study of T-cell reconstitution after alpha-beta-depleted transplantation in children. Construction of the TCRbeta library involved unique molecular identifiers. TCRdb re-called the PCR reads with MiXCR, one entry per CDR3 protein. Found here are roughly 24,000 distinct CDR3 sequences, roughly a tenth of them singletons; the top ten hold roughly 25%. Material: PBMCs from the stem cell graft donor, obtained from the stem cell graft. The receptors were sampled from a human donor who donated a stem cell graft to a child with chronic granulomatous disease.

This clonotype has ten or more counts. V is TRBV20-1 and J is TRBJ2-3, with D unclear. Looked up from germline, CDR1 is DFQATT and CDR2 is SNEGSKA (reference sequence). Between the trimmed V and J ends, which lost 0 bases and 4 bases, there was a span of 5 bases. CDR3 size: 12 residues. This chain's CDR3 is CSARDQPDTQYF. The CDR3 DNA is TGCAGTGCTAGAGATCAACCAGATACGCAGTATTTT.

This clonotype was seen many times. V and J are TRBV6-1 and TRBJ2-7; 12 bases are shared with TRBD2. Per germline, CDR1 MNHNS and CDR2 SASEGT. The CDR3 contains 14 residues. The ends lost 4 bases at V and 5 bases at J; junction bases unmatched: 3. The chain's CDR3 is CASSASGRVNEQYF. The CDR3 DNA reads TGTGCCAGCAGTGCTAGCGGGAGGGTGAACGAGCAGTACTTC.

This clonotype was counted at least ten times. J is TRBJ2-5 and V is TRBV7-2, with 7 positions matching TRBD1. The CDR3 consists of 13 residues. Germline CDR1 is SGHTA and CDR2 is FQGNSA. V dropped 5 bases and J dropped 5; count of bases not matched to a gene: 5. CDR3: CASSERGLETQYF. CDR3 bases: TGTGCCAGCAGCGAGAGGGGGCTGGAGACCCAGTACTTC. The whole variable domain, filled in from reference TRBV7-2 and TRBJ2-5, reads GAGVSQSPSNKVTEKGKDVELRCDPISGHTALYWYRQSLGQGLEFLIYFQGNSAPDKSGLPSDRFSAERTGGSVSTLTIQRTQQEDSAVYLCASSERGLETQYFGPGTRLLVL.

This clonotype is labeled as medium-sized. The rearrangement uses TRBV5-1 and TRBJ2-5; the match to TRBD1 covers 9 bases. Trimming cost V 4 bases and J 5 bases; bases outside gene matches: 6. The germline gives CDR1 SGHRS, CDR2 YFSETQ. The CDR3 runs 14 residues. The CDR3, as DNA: TGCGCCAGCAGCATGGGACAGGGAGGGGAGACCCAGTACTTC. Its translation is CASSMGQGGETQYF.

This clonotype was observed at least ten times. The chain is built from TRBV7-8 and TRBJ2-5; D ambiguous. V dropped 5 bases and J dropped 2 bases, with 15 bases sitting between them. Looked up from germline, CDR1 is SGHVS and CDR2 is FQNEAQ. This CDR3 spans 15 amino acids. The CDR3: CASSPVTHQQETQYF. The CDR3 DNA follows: TGTGCCAGCAGCCCCGTGACACACCAACAAGAGACCCAGTACTTC.

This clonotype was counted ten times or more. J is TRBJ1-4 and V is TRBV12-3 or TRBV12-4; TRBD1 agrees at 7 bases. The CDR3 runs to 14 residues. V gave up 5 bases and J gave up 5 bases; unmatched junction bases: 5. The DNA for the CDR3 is TGTGCCAGCAGTCTCACGACAGGGAATGAAAAACTGTTTTTT. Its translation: CASSLTTGNEKLFF.

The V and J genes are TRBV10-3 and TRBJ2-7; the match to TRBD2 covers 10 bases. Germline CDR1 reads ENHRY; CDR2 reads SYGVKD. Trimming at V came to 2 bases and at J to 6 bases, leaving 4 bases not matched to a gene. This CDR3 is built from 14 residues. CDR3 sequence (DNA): TGTGCCATCAGTGAGCCGGGACTAGCGTTCGAGCAGTACTTC. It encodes CAISEPGLAFEQYF.

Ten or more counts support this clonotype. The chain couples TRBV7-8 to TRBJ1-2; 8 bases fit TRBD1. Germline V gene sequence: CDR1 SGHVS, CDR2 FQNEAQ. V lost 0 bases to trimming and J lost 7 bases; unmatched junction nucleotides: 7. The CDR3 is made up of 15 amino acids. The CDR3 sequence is CASSLAAGQGFGYTF. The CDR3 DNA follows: TGTGCCAGCAGCTTAGCCGCTGGACAGGGTTTTGGCTACACCTTC.

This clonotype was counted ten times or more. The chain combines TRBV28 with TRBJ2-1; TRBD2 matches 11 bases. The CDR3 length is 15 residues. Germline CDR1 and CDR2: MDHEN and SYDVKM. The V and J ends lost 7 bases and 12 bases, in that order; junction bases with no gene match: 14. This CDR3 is CASTPVAGGRYGQFF. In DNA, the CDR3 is TGTGCCAGCACCCCAGTAGCGGGAGGGCGATATGGGCAGTTCTTC.

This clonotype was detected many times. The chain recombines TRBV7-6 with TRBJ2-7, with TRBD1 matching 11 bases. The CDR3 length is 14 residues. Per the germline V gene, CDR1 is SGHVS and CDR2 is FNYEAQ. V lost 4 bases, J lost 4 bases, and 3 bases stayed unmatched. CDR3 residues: CASSSGQGAYEQYF. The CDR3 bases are TGTGCCAGCAGCTCAGGACAGGGGGCGTACGAGCAGTACTTC.

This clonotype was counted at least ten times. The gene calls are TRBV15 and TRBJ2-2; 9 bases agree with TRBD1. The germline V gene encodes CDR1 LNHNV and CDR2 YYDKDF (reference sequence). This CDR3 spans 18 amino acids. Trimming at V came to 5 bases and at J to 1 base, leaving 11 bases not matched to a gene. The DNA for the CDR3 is TGTGCCACCAGCGCTACAAGGGCGGACAGGGGGAACACCGGGGAGCTGTTTTTT. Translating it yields CATSATRADRGNTGELFF.

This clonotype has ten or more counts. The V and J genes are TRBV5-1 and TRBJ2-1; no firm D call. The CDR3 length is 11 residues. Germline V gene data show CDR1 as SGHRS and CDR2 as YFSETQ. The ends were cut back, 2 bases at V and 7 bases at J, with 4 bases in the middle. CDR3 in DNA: TGCGCCAGCAGCTTAAAGAATGAGCAGTTCTTC. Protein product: CASSLKNEQFF.

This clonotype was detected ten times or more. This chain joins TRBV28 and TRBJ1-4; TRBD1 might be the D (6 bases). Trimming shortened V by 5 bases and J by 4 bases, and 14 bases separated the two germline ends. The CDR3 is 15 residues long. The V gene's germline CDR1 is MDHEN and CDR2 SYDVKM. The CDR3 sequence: CASSKGPGDNEKLFF. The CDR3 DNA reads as TGTGCCAGCAGTAAAGGGCCAGGGGATAATGAAAAACTGTTTTTT. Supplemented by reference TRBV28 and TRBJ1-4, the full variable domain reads DVKVTQSSRYLVKRTGEKVFLECVQDMDHENMFWYRQDPGLGLRLIYFSYDVKMKEKGDIPEGYSVSREKKERFSLILESASTNQTSMYLCASSKGPGDNEKLFFGSGTQLSVL.

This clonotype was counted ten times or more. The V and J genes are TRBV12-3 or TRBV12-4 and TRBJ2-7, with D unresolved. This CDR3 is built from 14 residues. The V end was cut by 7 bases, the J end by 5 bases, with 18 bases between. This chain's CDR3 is CASKSRRLIDEQYF. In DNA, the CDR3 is TGTGCCAGCAAATCCCGTCGGCTTATCGACGAGCAGTACTTC.

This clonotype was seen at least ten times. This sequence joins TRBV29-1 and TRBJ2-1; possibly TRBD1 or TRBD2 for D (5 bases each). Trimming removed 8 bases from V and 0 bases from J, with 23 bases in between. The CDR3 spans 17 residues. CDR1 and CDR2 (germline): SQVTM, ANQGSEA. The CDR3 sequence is CSFGEISRDRSYNEQFF. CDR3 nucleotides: TGCAGCTTTGGGGAAATTAGCAGGGACCGCTCCTACAATGAGCAGTTCTTC.